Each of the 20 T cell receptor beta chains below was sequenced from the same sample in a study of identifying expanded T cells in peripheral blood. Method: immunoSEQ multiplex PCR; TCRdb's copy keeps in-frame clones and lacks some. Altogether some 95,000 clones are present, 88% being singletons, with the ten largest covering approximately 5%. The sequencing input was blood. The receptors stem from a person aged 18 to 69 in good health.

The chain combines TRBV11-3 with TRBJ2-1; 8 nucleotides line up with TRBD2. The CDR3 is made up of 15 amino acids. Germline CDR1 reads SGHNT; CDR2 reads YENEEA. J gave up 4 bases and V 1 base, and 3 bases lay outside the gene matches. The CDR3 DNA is TGTGCCAGCAGCTTAGCGGGAGGGGTTTACAATGAGCAGTTCTTC. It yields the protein CASSLAGGVYNEQFF.

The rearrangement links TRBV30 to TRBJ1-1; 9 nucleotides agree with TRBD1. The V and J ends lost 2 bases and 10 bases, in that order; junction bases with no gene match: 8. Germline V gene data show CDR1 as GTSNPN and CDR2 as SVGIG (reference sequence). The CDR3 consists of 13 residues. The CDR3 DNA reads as TGTGCCTGGAGTCCCCTCCCGGGACAGGGAGCTTTCTTT. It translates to CAWSPLPGQGAFF.

CDR3: CAIGEDDEKLFF. Written as DNA, the CDR3 is TGTGCCATCGGGGAAGATGATGAAAAACTGTTTTTT. The chain couples TRBV10-3 to TRBJ1-4; D unresolved. The CDR3 covers 12 residues. The V gene's germline CDR1 is ENHRY and CDR2 SYGVKD. With 8 bases removed from V and 6 bases from J, the gap between germline ends came to 10 bases.

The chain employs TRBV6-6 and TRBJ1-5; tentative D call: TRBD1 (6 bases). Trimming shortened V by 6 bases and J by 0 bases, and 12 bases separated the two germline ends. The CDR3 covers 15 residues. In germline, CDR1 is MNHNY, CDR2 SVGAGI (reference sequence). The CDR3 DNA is TGTGCCAGCAGCACCGGGACATATAGCAATCAGCCCCAGCATTTT. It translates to CASSTGTYSNQPQHF.

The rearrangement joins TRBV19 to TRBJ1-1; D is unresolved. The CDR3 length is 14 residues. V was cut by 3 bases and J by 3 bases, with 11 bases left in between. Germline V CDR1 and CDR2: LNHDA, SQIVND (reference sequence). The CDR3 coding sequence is TGTGCCAGTAGTATCTCACCGGGTTACACTGAAGCTTTCTTT. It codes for CASSISPGYTEAFF.

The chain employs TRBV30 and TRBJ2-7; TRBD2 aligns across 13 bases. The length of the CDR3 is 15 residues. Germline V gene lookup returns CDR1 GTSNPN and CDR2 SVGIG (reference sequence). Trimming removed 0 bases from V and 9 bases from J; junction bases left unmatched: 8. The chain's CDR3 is CAWSVRTSGRLVQYF. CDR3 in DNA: TGTGCCTGGAGTGTAAGGACTAGCGGGAGATTGGTGCAGTACTTC.

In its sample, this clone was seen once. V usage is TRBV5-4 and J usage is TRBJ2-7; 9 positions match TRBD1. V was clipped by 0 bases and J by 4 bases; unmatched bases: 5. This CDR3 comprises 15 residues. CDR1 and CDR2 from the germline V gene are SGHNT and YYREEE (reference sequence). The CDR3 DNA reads TGTGCCAGCAGCTTGGAAGGACAGGGGCCGTACGAGCAGTACTTC. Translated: CASSLEGQGPYEQYF.

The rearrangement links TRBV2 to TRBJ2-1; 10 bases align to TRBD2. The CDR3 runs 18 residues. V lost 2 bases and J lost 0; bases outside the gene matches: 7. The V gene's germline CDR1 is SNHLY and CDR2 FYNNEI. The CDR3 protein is CASSESTLAGDSYNEQFF. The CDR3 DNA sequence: TGTGCCAGCAGTGAATCCACCCTAGCGGGGGACTCCTACAATGAGCAGTTCTTC.

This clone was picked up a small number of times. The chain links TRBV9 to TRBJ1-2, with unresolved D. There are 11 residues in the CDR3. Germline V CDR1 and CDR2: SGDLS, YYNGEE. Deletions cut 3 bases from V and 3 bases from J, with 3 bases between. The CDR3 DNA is TGTGCCAGCAGCGCGTACTATGGCTACACCTTC. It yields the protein CASSAYYGYTF.

The CDR3 DNA reads as TGTGCCAGCAGCTCGACAGGGGACCTCTACAATGAGCAGTTCTTC. Protein: CASSSTGDLYNEQFF. The chain has TRBV7-3 and TRBJ2-1; 8 nucleotides line up with TRBD1. The CDR3 has 15 residues. CDR1 is SGHTA and CDR2 is FQGTGA in the germline V gene. J gave up 3 bases and V 4 bases, and 5 bases lay outside the gene matches.

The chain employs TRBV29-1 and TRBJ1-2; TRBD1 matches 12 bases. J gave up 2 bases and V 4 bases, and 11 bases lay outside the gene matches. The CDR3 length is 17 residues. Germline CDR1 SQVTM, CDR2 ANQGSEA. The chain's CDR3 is CSVATRDRGRGNYGYTF. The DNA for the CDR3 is TGCAGCGTTGCCACCCGGGACAGGGGGCGTGGGAACTATGGCTACACCTTC.

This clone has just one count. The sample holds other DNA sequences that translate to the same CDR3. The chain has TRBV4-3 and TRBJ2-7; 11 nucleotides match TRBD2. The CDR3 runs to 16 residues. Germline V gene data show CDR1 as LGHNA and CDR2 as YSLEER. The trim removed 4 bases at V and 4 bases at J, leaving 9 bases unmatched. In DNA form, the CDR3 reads TGCGCCAGCAGCCTCCTTAAGGGACTAGCGGATTACGAGCAGTACTTC. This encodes CASSLLKGLADYEQYF.

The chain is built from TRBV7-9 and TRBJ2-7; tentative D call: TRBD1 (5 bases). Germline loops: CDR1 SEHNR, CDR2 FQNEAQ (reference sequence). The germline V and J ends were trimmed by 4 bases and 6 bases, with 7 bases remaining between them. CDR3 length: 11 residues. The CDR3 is CASSYRGEQYF. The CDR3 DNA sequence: TGTGCCAGCAGCTATAGGGGCGAGCAGTACTTC.

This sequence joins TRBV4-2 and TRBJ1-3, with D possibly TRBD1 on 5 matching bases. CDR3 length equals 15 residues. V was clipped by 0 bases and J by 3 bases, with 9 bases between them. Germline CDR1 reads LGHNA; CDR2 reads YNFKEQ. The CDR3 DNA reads TGTGCCAGCAGCCAAGAACGACAGAGTGGAAACACCATATATTTT. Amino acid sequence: CASSQERQSGNTIYF.

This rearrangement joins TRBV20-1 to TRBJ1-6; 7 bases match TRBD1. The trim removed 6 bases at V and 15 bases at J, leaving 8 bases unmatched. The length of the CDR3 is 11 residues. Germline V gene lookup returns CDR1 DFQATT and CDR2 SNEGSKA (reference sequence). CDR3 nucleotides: TGCAGTGCCCCTCGGCAGGGGGACCTCCACTTT. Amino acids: CSAPRQGDLHF.

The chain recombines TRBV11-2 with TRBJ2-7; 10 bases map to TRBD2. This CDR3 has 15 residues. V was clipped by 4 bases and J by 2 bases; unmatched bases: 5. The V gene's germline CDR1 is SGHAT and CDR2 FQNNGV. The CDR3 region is CASSYSGGGAYEQYF. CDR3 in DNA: TGTGCCAGCAGCTACAGCGGGGGGGGTGCCTACGAGCAGTACTTC.

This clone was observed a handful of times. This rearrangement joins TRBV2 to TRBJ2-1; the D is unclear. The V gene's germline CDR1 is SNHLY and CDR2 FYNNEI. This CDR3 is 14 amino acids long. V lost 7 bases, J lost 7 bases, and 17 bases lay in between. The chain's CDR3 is CASKRLLVFNEQFF. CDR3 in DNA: TGTGCCAGCAAAAGGCTCCTGGTCTTTAATGAGCAGTTCTTC.

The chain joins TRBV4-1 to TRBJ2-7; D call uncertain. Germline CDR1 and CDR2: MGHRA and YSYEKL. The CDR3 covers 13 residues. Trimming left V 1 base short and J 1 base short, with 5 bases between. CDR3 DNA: TGCGCCAGCAGCCAAGTGGAGTCCTACGAGCAGTACTTC. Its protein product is CASSQVESYEQYF.

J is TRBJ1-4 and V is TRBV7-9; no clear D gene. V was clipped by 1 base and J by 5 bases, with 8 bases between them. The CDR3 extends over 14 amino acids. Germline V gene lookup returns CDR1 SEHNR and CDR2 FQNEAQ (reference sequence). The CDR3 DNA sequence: TGTGCCAGCAGCTTAGAGGGTCAGAATGAAAAACTGTTTTTT. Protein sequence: CASSLEGQNEKLFF.

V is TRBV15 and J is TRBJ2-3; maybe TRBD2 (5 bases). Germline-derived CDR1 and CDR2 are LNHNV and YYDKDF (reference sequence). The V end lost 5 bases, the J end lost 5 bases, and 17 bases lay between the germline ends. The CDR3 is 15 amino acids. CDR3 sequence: CATSGSGVPRDTQYF. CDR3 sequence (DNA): TGTGCCACCAGCGGGAGCGGAGTACCGAGAGATACGCAGTATTTT.